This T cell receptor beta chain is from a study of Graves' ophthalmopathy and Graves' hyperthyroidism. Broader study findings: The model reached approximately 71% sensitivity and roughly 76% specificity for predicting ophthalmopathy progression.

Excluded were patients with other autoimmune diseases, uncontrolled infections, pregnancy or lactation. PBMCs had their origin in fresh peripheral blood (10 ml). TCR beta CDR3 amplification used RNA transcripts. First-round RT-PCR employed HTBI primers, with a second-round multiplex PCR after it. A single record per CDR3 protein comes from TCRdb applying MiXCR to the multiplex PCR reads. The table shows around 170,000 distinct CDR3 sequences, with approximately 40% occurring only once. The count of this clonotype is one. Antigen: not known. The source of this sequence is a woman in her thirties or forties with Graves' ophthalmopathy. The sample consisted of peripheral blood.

The DNA of the CDR3 is TGTGCCATCAACCGGGAGAGTTCCTACGAGCAGTACTTC. It specifies CAINRESSYEQYF. The chain is built from TRBV10-3 and TRBJ2-7, with D possibly being TRBD2 (6 bases). The CDR3 contains 13 residues. Trimming removed 7 bases at V and 1 base at J, with 11 bases between. Germline V lookup: CDR1 ENHRY, CDR2 SYGVKD.